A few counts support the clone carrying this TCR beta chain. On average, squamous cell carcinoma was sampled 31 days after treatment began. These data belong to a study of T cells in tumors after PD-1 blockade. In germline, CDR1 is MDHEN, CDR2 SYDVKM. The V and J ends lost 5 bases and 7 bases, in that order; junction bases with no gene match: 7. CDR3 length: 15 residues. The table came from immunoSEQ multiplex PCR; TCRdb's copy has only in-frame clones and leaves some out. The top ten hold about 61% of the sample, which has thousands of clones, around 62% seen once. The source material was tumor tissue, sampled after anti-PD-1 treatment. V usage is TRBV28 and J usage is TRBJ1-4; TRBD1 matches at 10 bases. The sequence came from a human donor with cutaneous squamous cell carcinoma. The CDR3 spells CASSPWDRGGEKLFF. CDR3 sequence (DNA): TGTGCCAGCAGTCCCTGGGACAGGGGAGGTGAAAAACTGTTTTTT.